The T cell receptor beta chain under discussion was sequenced for a study of shared clonotypes between healthy human individuals. Turning to the study itself: Donor composition was two women and three men, aged 18 to 49. CD4 naive cells filled three plates per donor, CD4 memory three, CD8 naive two and CD8 memory one.

The CDR3 sequence is 11 residues long. Germline lookup yields CDR1 DFQATT and CDR2 SNEGSKA (reference sequence). As for this clone: Other DNA sequences within the sample encode an identical CDR3.

Assay: immunoSEQ multiplex PCR; the TCRdb copy retains only in-frame clones and omits some. The table lists some 1.1 million clones, roughly 80% of them singletons. The V call is TRBV20-1, the J call TRBJ2-7, with 8 bases that match TRBD2. Sequenced sample: memory CD4+ T cells from PBMCs. As for subset: CD45RA-negative fraction. The clonotype comes from a man in his late teens or twenties in good health. Some clones in this sample may be carry-over from other donors' samples. The CDR3 nucleotides are TGCAGCGGGGGGGGTGCCTACGAGCAGTACTTC. As protein: CSGGGAYEQYF.